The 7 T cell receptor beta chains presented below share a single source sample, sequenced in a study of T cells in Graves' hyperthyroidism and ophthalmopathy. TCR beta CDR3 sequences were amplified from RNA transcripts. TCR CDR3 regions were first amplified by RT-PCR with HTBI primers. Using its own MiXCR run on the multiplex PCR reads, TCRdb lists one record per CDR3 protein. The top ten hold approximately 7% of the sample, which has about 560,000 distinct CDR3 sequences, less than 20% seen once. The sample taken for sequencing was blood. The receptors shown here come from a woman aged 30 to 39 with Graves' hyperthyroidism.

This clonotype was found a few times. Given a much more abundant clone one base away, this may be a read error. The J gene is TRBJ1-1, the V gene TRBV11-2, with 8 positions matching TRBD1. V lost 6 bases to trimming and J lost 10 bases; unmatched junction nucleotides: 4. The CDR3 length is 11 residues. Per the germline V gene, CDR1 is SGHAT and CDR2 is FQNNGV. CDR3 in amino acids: CASSQQGGAFF. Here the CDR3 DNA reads TGTGCCAGCAGTCAACAGGGGGGAGCTTTCTTT.

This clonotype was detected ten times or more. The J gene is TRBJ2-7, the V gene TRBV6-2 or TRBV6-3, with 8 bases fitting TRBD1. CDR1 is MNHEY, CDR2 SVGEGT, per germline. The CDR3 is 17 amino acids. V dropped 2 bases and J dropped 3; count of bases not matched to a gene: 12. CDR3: CASSYKVGQGRNYEQYF. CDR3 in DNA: TGTGCCAGCAGTTACAAGGTCGGACAGGGACGAAACTACGAGCAGTACTTC.

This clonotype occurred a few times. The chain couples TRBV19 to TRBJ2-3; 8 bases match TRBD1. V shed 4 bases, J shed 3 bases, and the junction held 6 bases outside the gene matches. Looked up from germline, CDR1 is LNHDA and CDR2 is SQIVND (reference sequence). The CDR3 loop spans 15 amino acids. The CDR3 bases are TGTGCCAGTAGTACCTACAGGGGGAATACAGATACGCAGTATTTT. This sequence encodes CASSTYRGNTDTQYF.

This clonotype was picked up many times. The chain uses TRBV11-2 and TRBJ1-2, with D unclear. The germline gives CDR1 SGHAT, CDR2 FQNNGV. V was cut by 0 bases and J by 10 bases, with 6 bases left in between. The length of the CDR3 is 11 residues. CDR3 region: CASSLDSSYTF. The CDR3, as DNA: TGTGCCAGCAGCTTAGACAGCTCCTACACCTTC.

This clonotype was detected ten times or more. The CDR3 spells CSVLQISYGYTF. Here the CDR3 DNA reads TGCAGCGTTCTGCAGATTTCCTATGGCTACACCTTC. J is TRBJ1-2 and V is TRBV29-1; D not resolved. From germline, CDR1 is SQVTM and CDR2 ANQGSEA. Trimming removed 5 bases at V and 4 bases at J, with 11 bases between. The CDR3 is 12 residues long.

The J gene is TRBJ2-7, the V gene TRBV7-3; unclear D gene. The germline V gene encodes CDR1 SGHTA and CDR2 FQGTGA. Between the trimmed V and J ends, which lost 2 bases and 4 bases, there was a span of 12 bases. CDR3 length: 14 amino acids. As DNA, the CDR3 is TGTGCCAGCAGCTTATTCGAGCCCACATACGAGCAGTACTTC. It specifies CASSLFEPTYEQYF.

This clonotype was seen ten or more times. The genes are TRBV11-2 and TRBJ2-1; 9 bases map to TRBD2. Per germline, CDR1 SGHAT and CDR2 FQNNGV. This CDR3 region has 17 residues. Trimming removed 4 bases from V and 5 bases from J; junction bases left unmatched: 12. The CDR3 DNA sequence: TGTGCCAGCAGCTCCTCTTTAGCGGGGGAGGGGAACAATGAGCAGTTCTTC. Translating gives CASSSSLAGEGNNEQFF. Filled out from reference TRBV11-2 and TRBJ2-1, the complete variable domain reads EAGVAQSPRYKIIEKRQSVAFWCNPISGHATLYWYQQILGQGPKLLIQFQNNGVVDDSQLPKDRFSAERLKGVDSTLKIQPAKLEDSAVYLCASSSSLAGEGNNEQFFGPGTRLTVL.